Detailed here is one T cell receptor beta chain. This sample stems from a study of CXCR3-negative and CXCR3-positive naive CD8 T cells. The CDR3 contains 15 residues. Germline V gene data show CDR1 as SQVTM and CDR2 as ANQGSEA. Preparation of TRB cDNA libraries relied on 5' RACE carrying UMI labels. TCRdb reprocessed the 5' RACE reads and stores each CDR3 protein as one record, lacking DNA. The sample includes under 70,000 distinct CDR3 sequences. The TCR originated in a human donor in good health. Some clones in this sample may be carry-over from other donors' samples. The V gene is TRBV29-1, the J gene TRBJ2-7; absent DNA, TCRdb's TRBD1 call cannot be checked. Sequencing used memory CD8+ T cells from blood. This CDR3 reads CSVEVPRTGEDEQYF.